The TCR beta chain under discussion was sequenced for a study of shared clonotypes between healthy human individuals. Study-level background: The plates for each donor numbered three CD4 naive, three CD4 memory, two CD8 naive and one CD8 memory. General study results and limits: Rarefaction revealed incomplete sorted-subset sequencing despite large depth.

The CDR3 sequence is 15 residues long. V dropped 1 base and J dropped 1 base, with 11 bases sitting between them. Germline-derived CDR1 and CDR2 are SGDLS and YYNGEE. An approximately 200 ng quantity of DNA, some 30,000 T cell genomes, went into the sorted-subset replicate PCRs. This table comes from immunoSEQ multiplex PCR, and its TCRdb copy is limited to in-frame clones, with some not included. The sample yields around 2.5 million clones, approximately 93% seen once. In regard to this clone: Its antigen remains unidentified.

This clonotype originated in a man between 18 and 29 years old in good health. Some clones in this sample may be carry-over from other donors' samples. Sequencing used naive CD4+ T cells from PBMCs. Subset described: CD45RA+ positively selected. This sequence joins TRBV9 and TRBJ2-5, with D possibly being TRBD2 (5 bases). The CDR3 protein is CASSVSSRIQETQYF. As DNA, the CDR3 is TGTGCCAGCAGCGTATCTAGCAGAATCCAAGAGACCCAGTACTTC. The full variable domain, in which reference TRBV9 and TRBJ2-5 provide the parts outside the CDR3, is DSGVTQTPKHLITATGQRVTLRCSPRSGDLSVYWYQQSLDQGLQFLIQYYNGEERAKGNILERFSAQQFPDLHSELNLSSLELGDSALYFCASSVSSRIQETQYFGPGTRLLVL.